Listed here are 13 T cell receptor beta chains from one sample, sequenced in a study of T cells in Graves' hyperthyroidism and ophthalmopathy. TCR beta CDR3 region amplification was performed from RNA transcripts. HTBI primers were employed in a first-round RT-PCR of the TCR CDR3. TCRdb analysed the multiplex PCR reads with MiXCR anew, one entry per CDR3 protein. The sample has about 610,000 distinct CDR3 sequences, about 16% seen once; the top ten hold less than 3.5%. Sequencing input: blood. These receptor sequences come from a woman aged 40 to 50 with Graves' ophthalmopathy.

This clonotype has a count of ten or more. The rearrangement joins TRBV30 to TRBJ1-1; TRBD1 matches at 10 bases. CDR3 length equals 13 residues. Losses at the gene ends were 5 bases for V and 5 bases for J; bases not matched to a gene: 5. CDR1 is GTSNPN and CDR2 is SVGIG in the germline V gene (reference sequence). The CDR3 sequence: CAWDRGRVTEAFF. CDR3 sequence (DNA): TGTGCCTGGGACAGGGGGCGCGTGACTGAAGCTTTCTTT.

Many counts were recorded for this clonotype. The chain joins TRBV18 to TRBJ2-7, with 7 bases that match TRBD1. Germline V gene lookup returns CDR1 KGHSH and CDR2 LQKENI. Trimming at V came to 2 bases and at J to 4 bases, leaving 8 bases not matched to a gene. This CDR3 has 15 amino acids. CDR3 loop: CASSPVTGVGYEQYF. CDR3 nucleotide sequence: TGTGCCAGCTCACCAGTCACAGGGGTAGGGTACGAGCAGTACTTC.

This clonotype was detected many times. This chain links TRBV28 with TRBJ2-5, with D perhaps matching TRBD1 (5 bases). Trimming shortened V by 2 bases and J by 6 bases, and 13 bases separated the two germline ends. There are 14 residues in the CDR3. CDR1 and CDR2 (germline): MDHEN, SYDVKM. CDR3 bases: TGTGCCAGCAGTTTAGGTCAGGGTCAAAAGACCCAGTACTTC. It yields the protein CASSLGQGQKTQYF.

The table lists this clonotype with many counts. V and J are TRBV6-2 or TRBV6-3 and TRBJ2-1; TRBD1 might be the D (6 bases). CDR1 is MNHEY, CDR2 SVGEGT, per germline. V was cut by 3 bases and J by 8 bases, with 14 bases left in between. The length of the CDR3 is 14 residues. CDR3 nucleotides: TGTGCCAGCAGTTATCAGGGGCTTAACGATGAGCAGTTCTTC. Protein product: CASSYQGLNDEQFF.

This rearrangement joins TRBV28 to TRBJ1-1; D unresolved. The V end was cut by 8 bases, the J end by 0 bases, with 13 bases between. In germline, CDR1 is MDHEN, CDR2 SYDVKM. This CDR3 region has 14 residues. This CDR3 is CASYRFMMNTEAFF. The CDR3 DNA follows: TGTGCCAGCTACAGATTCATGATGAACACTGAAGCTTTCTTT.

This clonotype was detected ten times or more. The CDR3 here is CASRTRDRESSPLHF. DNA for the CDR3: TGTGCCAGCAGGACCCGGGACAGGGAGTCTTCACCCCTCCACTTT. The rearrangement links TRBV12-3 or TRBV12-4 to TRBJ1-6, with 9 positions matching TRBD1. This CDR3 region has 15 residues. The V segment lost 6 bases and the J segment 9 bases; nucleotides outside the gene matches: 9.

This chain connects TRBV28 to TRBJ1-6, with TRBD1 matching 7 bases. The CDR3 is made up of 13 amino acids. CDR1 is MDHEN, CDR2 SYDVKM, per germline. DNA for the CDR3: TGTGCGTATGGGACAGCGACAAATTCACCCCTCCACTTT. Protein: CAYGTATNSPLHF.

The table lists this clonotype with many counts. The V call is TRBV5-1, the J call TRBJ2-5; D remains unclear. V shed 2 bases and J shed 0 bases, with 11 bases lying between them. Germline CDR1 reads SGHRS; CDR2 reads YFSETQ. This CDR3 has 15 amino acids. CDR3 sequence: CASSFRRRYQETQYF. The CDR3 coding sequence is TGCGCCAGCAGCTTCCGGCGCAGGTACCAAGAGACCCAGTACTTC. The full variable domain, its missing parts supplied by reference TRBV5-1 and TRBJ2-5, is KAGVTQTPRYLIKTRGQQVTLSCSPISGHRSVSWYQQTPGQGLQFLFEYFSETQRNKGNFPGRFSGRQFSNSRSEMNVSTLELGDSALYLCASSFRRRYQETQYFGPGTRLLVL.

This clonotype was seen a few times. The chain couples TRBV6-2 or TRBV6-3 to TRBJ2-1; 7 bases are a match to TRBD1. V lost 5 bases, J lost 7 bases, and 8 bases stayed unmatched. This CDR3 is built from 14 residues. Germline V CDR1 and CDR2: MNHEY, SVGEGT. CDR3 sequence (DNA): TGTGCCAGCAGTGAGAGAAGACAGGGAAATGAGCAGTTCTTC. Translated: CASSERRQGNEQFF.

This clonotype was recorded many times. The V call is TRBV3-1, the J call TRBJ1-2, with unresolved D. V was trimmed by 0 bases and J by 2 bases, leaving 7 bases between them. The CDR3 is 14 residues long. Germline CDR1 LGHDT, CDR2 YNNKEL (reference sequence). CDR3 bases: TGTGCCAGCAGCCAAGAGCCCGGGAACTATGGCTACACCTTC. Residues: CASSQEPGNYGYTF.

In this sample, this clonotype turned up many times. The chain joins TRBV7-2 to TRBJ2-3; 9 nucleotides match TRBD2. The CDR3 loop spans 15 amino acids. With V trimmed by 2 bases and J by 4 bases, 4 bases remained unmatched. From germline, CDR1 is SGHTA and CDR2 FQGNSA. The CDR3 DNA is TGTGCCAGCAGCTTAACCCGACTAGCGGCAGATACGCAGTATTTT. Protein: CASSLTRLAADTQYF.

This clonotype was seen many times. The CDR3 region is CAISDRGGTSYEQYF. In DNA, the CDR3 is TGTGCCATCAGTGATCGTGGAGGGACGTCCTACGAGCAGTACTTC. The rearrangement joins TRBV10-3 to TRBJ2-7; TRBD2 is a possible D gene (6 bases). CDR3 length: 15 residues. V lost 3 bases and J 1 base, leaving 13 bases between the germline ends. The V gene's germline CDR1 is ENHRY and CDR2 SYGVKD.

This chain connects TRBV18 to TRBJ1-6; D possibly corresponds to TRBD1 (6 bases). The length of the CDR3 is 15 residues. Trimming removed 1 base from V and 6 bases from J, with 10 bases in between. Germline-derived CDR1 and CDR2 are KGHSH and LQKENI. The CDR3 region has the DNA TGTGCCAGCTCACCACAACAGGGAAGTAATTCACCCCTCCACTTT. Its protein product is CASSPQQGSNSPLHF.